Listed below are T cell receptor beta chains from one sample, sequenced in a study of spatial heterogeneity in lung cancer. One entry per CDR3 protein results from TCRdb running MiXCR on the 5' RACE reads. The sample lists more than 25,000 distinct CDR3 sequences; 5.4% were seen once. The sample in question was PBMCs, obtained at follow-up. The receptors here all came from a female donor with early-stage non-small cell lung cancer. CDR3s include the opening cysteine and the closing phenylalanine or tryptophan. The D gene is left open where the match is weak. Clone size, where shown, is once, few, many, or a class for clones that have expanded.

J gene: TRBJ1-1; D gene: .; clone size: many; V gene: TRBV7-2; CDR3 DNA: TGTGCCAGCAGCTTGACACACATGAACACTGAAGCTTTCTTT; CDR3 protein: CASSLTHMNTEAFF
J gene: TRBJ2-6; D gene: .; clone size: medium-sized; V gene: TRBV9; CDR3 DNA: TGTGCCAGCAGCGTGTTTGATTCTGGGGCCAACGTCCTGACTTTC; CDR3 protein: CASSVFDSGANVLTF
J gene: TRBJ2-1; D gene: TRBD2; clone size: .; V gene: TRBV5-6; CDR3 DNA: TGTGCCAGCAGCTTGGCGGTGGGACTAGTGGCCAAAGAGCAGTTCTTC; CDR3 protein: CASSLAVGLVAKEQFF
J gene: TRBJ2-3; D gene: .; clone size: .; V gene: TRBV4-3; CDR3 DNA: TGCGCCAGCAGCCGATTGGTCAGGGGAGGGGCAGATACGCAGTATTTT; CDR3 protein: CASSRLVRGGADTQYF
J gene: TRBJ1-6; D gene: .; clone size: many; V gene: TRBV6-2/TRBV6-3; CDR3 DNA: TGTGCCAGCAGTTACAGTTCGGCGAGCTCCTATAATTCACCCCTCCACTTT; CDR3 protein: CASSYSSASSYNSPLHF
J gene: TRBJ1-1; D gene: .; clone size: many; V gene: TRBV19; CDR3 DNA: TGTGCCAGTTTAGCGAAAAGGTACAGGGAAGCTTTCTTT; CDR3 protein: CASLAKRYREAFF
J gene: TRBJ2-6; D gene: .; clone size: many; V gene: TRBV5-1; CDR3 DNA: TGCGCCAGCAGCCTCGGACACCCGGGGACCTCTGGGGCCAACGTCCTGACTTTC; CDR3 protein: CASSLGHPGTSGANVLTF
J gene: TRBJ1-2; D gene: TRBD1; clone size: many; V gene: TRBV28; CDR3 DNA: TGTGCCAGCAGTAAGACAGGGGGCGGAGGCGGCTACACCTTC; CDR3 protein: CASSKTGGGGGYTF
J gene: TRBJ2-5; D gene: .; clone size: many; V gene: TRBV7-9; CDR3 DNA: TGTGCCAGCAGCTTACGGCAGGGGGAGACCCAGTACTTC; CDR3 protein: CASSLRQGETQYF
J gene: TRBJ1-2; D gene: TRBD1; clone size: many; V gene: TRBV4-3; CDR3 DNA: TGCGCCAGCAGCCAAGATAACAGGGGGCATGGTGGCTACACCTTC; CDR3 protein: CASSQDNRGHGGYTF
J gene: TRBJ1-5; D gene: .; clone size: .; V gene: TRBV14; CDR3 DNA: TGTGCCAGCAGCCTCGGTCGGGACGGCTCCAGGGGCATTGTTCAGCCCCAGCATTTT; CDR3 protein: CASSLGRDGSRGIVQPQHF
J gene: TRBJ2-5; D gene: .; clone size: many; V gene: TRBV7-2; CDR3 DNA: TGTGCCAGCAGCTTGTCGATGGGGGGCCAAGAGACCCAGTACTTC; CDR3 protein: CASSLSMGGQETQYF
J gene: TRBJ1-2; D gene: .; clone size: .; V gene: TRBV7-2; CDR3 DNA: TGTGCCAGCAGCTTAGGACAGGCTGGATATGGCTACACCTTC; CDR3 protein: CASSLGQAGYGYTF
J gene: TRBJ1-2; D gene: TRBD1; clone size: many; V gene: TRBV9; CDR3 DNA: TGTGCCAGCAGCCCTACAGGACAGGGGAACTATGGCTACACCTTC; CDR3 protein: CASSPTGQGNYGYTF
J gene: TRBJ2-3; D gene: .; clone size: few; V gene: TRBV5-1; CDR3 DNA: TGCGCCAGCAGCTTGGCCCCAGGGGCAGATACGCAGTATTTT; CDR3 protein: CASSLAPGADTQYF
J gene: TRBJ2-2; D gene: .; clone size: few; V gene: TRBV6-2/TRBV6-3; CDR3 DNA: TGTGCCAGCAGTTACGGGGGCGGGGAGCTGTTTTTT; CDR3 protein: CASSYGGGELFF
J gene: TRBJ2-7; D gene: TRBD2; clone size: many; V gene: TRBV7-7; CDR3 DNA: TGTGCTAGCAGCCCCGGGGTAGCGGGAGTCTACGAGCAGTACTTC; CDR3 protein: CASSPGVAGVYEQYF
J gene: TRBJ1-5; D gene: .; clone size: many; V gene: TRBV19; CDR3 DNA: TGTGCCAGTAGTATACCACAGGGTGATCAGCCCCAGCATTTT; CDR3 protein: CASSIPQGDQPQHF
J gene: TRBJ2-3; D gene: .; clone size: many; V gene: TRBV29-1; CDR3 DNA: TGCAGCGGCGGGGACACAGATACGCAGTATTTT; CDR3 protein: CSGGDTDTQYF
J gene: TRBJ2-5; D gene: .; clone size: many; V gene: TRBV1; CDR3 DNA: TGCACCAGCAGCCAAGCATATCCAGGGTATAAACTAGCGGGAGTGACAGCGGAGACCCAGTACTTC; CDR3 protein: CTSSQAYPGYKLAGVTAETQYF
J gene: TRBJ2-1; D gene: .; clone size: many; V gene: TRBV5-4; CDR3 DNA: TGTGCCAGCAGCCCGACAGGTAATGAGCAGTTCTTC; CDR3 protein: CASSPTGNEQFF
J gene: TRBJ2-1; D gene: .; clone size: .; V gene: TRBV6-2/TRBV6-3; CDR3 DNA: TGTGCCAGCAGCCGCGCCTCCGGGGTGAATGGTGAGCAGTTCTTC; CDR3 protein: CASSRASGVNGEQFF
J gene: TRBJ2-3; D gene: .; clone size: many; V gene: TRBV11-3; CDR3 DNA: TGTGCCAGCAGCTCGGGACTGCTGGGGGATACGCAGTATTTT; CDR3 protein: CASSSGLLGDTQYF
J gene: TRBJ2-7; D gene: TRBD1; clone size: medium-sized; V gene: TRBV5-1; CDR3 DNA: TGCGCCAGCAGCGTCCATGGGACAGGGGGGGACGAGCAGTACTTC; CDR3 protein: CASSVHGTGGDEQYF
J gene: TRBJ2-5; D gene: TRBD1; clone size: many; V gene: TRBV24-1; CDR3 DNA: TGTGCCACCAGTGAACTTAGGGGGCTTGGAGGTCCGGAGACCCAGTACTTC; CDR3 protein: CATSELRGLGGPETQYF
J gene: TRBJ1-2; D gene: .; clone size: many; V gene: TRBV28; CDR3 DNA: TGTGCCAGCACCGGGGCCCCAAACTATGGCTACACCTTC; CDR3 protein: CASTGAPNYGYTF
J gene: TRBJ1-1; D gene: TRBD1; clone size: few; V gene: TRBV27; CDR3 DNA: TGTGCCAGCAGTTTATCGTACAGGGGGCGAGCTTTCTTT; CDR3 protein: CASSLSYRGRAFF
J gene: TRBJ1-6; D gene: .; clone size: few; V gene: TRBV28; CDR3 DNA: TGTGCCAGCAGGACAGGTCTTGATAATTCACCCCTCCACTTT; CDR3 protein: CASRTGLDNSPLHF
J gene: TRBJ1-5; D gene: .; clone size: many; V gene: TRBV4-2; CDR3 DNA: TGTGCCAGCAGCCAAGGGACAGCAAATAGCAATCAGCCCCAGCATTTT; CDR3 protein: CASSQGTANSNQPQHF
J gene: TRBJ2-3; D gene: TRBD2; clone size: many; V gene: TRBV20-1; CDR3 DNA: TGCAGTGTATGGACTAGCGGGAGCACAGATACGCAGTATTTT; CDR3 protein: CSVWTSGSTDTQYF
J gene: TRBJ2-7; D gene: .; clone size: many; V gene: TRBV5-1; CDR3 DNA: TGCGCCAGCAGCTTTGGACAGAACTACGAGCAGTACTTC; CDR3 protein: CASSFGQNYEQYF
J gene: TRBJ2-5; D gene: .; clone size: many; V gene: TRBV20-1; CDR3 DNA: TGCAGTGCTAGAGTCCAAGAGACCCAGTACTTC; CDR3 protein: CSARVQETQYF
J gene: TRBJ2-7; D gene: TRBD1; clone size: many; V gene: TRBV5-1; CDR3 DNA: TGCGCCAGCAGCGCTGGACAGGGCAGTCTCTCCGAGCAGTACTTC; CDR3 protein: CASSAGQGSLSEQYF
J gene: TRBJ1-6; D gene: .; clone size: few; V gene: TRBV6-1; CDR3 DNA: TGTGCCAGCAGTGATCTGAGCTCCTATAATTCACCCCTCCACTTT; CDR3 protein: CASSDLSSYNSPLHF